The source of this T cell receptor beta chain is a study of CD8 T cells in ankylosing spondylitis. General observations from the study: Those disease-linked clones were CD8+; they were also relatively rare in peripheral blood. For ankylosing spondylitis blood, a TCR beta motif of about eight highly homologous variants appeared characteristic. Several of the motif variants were reported before in synovial fluid and blood from reactive arthritis.

The table lists this clonotype with many counts. The antigen is unknown. Quantitative barcoded 5'-RACE was used to prepare TCR beta libraries. From the 5' RACE reads, TCRdb called clonotypes with MiXCR, one entry per CDR3 protein. The sample has roughly 230,000 distinct CDR3 sequences, over 9.5% seen once. Trimming stripped 4 bases from V and 11 bases from J, with 11 bases between. CDR3 length equals 11 residues. Per the germline V gene, CDR1 is MGHDK and CDR2 is SYGVNS. The receptor's source is a male donor with ankylosing spondylitis or in good health (not recorded which). The rearrangement links TRBV25-1 to TRBJ1-1; D ambiguous. Sequencing was carried out using blood, either unsorted or a sorted T cell fraction (not recorded which). CDR3 DNA sequence: TGTGCCAGCAGTGTGGGGTTTGAGGCTTTCTTT. Translating gives CASSVGFEAFF.